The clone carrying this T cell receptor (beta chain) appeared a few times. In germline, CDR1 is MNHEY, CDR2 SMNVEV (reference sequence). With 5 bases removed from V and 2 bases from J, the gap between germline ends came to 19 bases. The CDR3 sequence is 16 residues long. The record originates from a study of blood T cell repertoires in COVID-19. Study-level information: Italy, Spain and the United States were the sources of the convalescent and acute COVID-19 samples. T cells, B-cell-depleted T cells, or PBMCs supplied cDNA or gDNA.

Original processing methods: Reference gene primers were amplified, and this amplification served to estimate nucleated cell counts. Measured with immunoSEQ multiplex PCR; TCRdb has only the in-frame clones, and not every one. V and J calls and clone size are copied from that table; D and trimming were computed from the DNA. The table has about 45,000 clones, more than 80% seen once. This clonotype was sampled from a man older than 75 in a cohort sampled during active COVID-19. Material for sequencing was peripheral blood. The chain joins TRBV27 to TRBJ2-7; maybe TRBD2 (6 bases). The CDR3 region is CASSPYRLGLPYEQYF. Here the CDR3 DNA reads TGTGCCAGCAGTCCCTATCGACTAGGATTACCCTACGAGCAGTACTTC.